One and the same sample provided the 24 T cell receptor beta chains below, sequenced in a study of metastatic and nonmetastatic thyroid tumors. MiXCR was used by TCRdb to re-call the PCR reads. The sample contains roughly 3,400 clones, about a third of which appear only once. Patients had received no treatment of any kind before thyroid surgery. Sequencing input: adjacent normal tissue. These receptors were obtained from a male donor with papillary thyroid cancer or a benign thyroid nodule (not recorded which). Some clones in this sample may be carry-over from other donors' samples.

This chain uses TRBV6-2 or TRBV6-3 with TRBJ2-2; D is ambiguous. Trimming pared 6 bases from V and 0 bases from J, leaving 2 bases between. The germline CDR1 and CDR2 sequences are MNHEY and SVGEGT. The CDR3 is 12 residues long. CDR3 bases: TGTGCCAGCAGCTCGAACACCGGGGAGCTGTTTTTT. It specifies CASSSNTGELFF.

The table lists this clone with a count of one. The rearrangement joins TRBV13 to TRBJ2-2; D ambiguous. V was pared by 5 bases and J by 6 bases, with 10 bases between. The germline CDR1 and CDR2 sequences are PRHDT and FYEKMQ (reference sequence). This CDR3 spans 13 amino acids. This chain's CDR3 is CASSLGRAGELFF. The CDR3 DNA reads as TGTGCCAGCAGCCTTGGAAGGGCCGGGGAGCTGTTTTTT.

This clone was seen only a few times. The junction and the germline gene differ at one end; a read error may be behind it. This sequence joins TRBV6-1 and TRBJ2-1; no firm D call. This CDR3 region has 14 residues. Germline CDR1 is MNHNS and CDR2 is SASEGT. CDR3 protein: CASSPHRCYNEQFF. The CDR3 nucleotides read TGTGCAAGCAGTCCGCACCGATGCTACAATGAGCAGTTCTTC.

As for this clone: The final CDR3 position lacks the conserved phenylalanine or tryptophan, pointing to a likely read error. The chain recombines TRBV9 with TRBJ2-1; unclear D gene. From germline, CDR1 is SGDLS and CDR2 YYNGEE. The CDR3 runs to 15 residues. DNA for the CDR3: TGCGCCAGCAGCGTAGATATTACAGTTTTCAATGAGCAGTTCTTA. It is translated as CASSVDITVFNEQFL.

The chain joins TRBV6-1 to TRBJ1-5; D possibly corresponds to TRBD1 (5 bases). The CDR3 totals 16 residues. Trimming took off 7 bases at V and 7 bases at J, with 23 bases between the two ends. Germline-derived CDR1 and CDR2 are MNHNS and SASEGT. CDR3 residues: CASKSRGRRNPQPQHF. For the CDR3, the DNA is TGTGCCAGCAAATCGAGGGGCCGGAGAAATCCCCAGCCCCAGCATTTT.

This chain joins TRBV5-1 and TRBJ1-4; D possibly corresponds to TRBD1 (6 bases). Per the germline V gene, CDR1 is SGHRS and CDR2 is YFSETQ. This CDR3 spans 14 amino acids. V shed 0 bases and J shed 7 bases, with 10 bases lying between them. CDR3 loop: CASSLGGTREKLFF. CDR3 DNA sequence: TGCGCCAGCAGCTTGGGTGGGACACGTGAAAAACTGTTTTTT.

In this sample, this clone turned up a few times. V and J are TRBV19 and TRBJ1-2, with unresolved D. This CDR3 has 15 amino acids. Per germline, CDR1 LNHDA and CDR2 SQIVND (reference sequence). Trimming took 3 bases from V and 6 from J, leaving 17 bases between them. CDR3 sequence (DNA): TGTGCCAGTAGTATTTCCGTCCTGGAGAGGAATGGCTACACCTTC. Protein sequence: CASSISVLERNGYTF.

The chain uses TRBV6-1 and TRBJ2-1, with 10 bases fitting TRBD2. Germline values: CDR1 MNHNS, CDR2 SASEGT. The CDR3 loop spans 16 amino acids. With 7 bases clipped from V and 9 bases from J, the junction kept 15 bases outside the gene matches. CDR3 sequence: CASTPKGLALQSEQFF. The CDR3 coding sequence is TGTGCCAGCACCCCTAAGGGACTAGCGTTACAATCTGAGCAGTTCTTC.

On this clone itself: In this CDR3 the conserved last residue, phenylalanine or tryptophan, is missing, so a read error is likely. It is unclear where the CDR3 begins or ends on the DNA, so no DNA is shown, and the CDR3 is as TCRdb lists it. The rearrangement links TRBV25-1 to TRBJ2-7; the table names TRBD1, a call not compared with the DNA. The germline CDR1 and CDR2 sequences are MGHDK and SYGVNS. The CDR3 is made up of 12 amino acids, end residues included. The CDR3: CASSYTGERGEG.

This clone has more than one count but fewer than ten. Without the conserved terminal phenylalanine or tryptophan, this CDR3 likely stems from a read error. The DNA is omitted, as the CDR3 cannot be located on it reliably, and the CDR3 follows TCRdb's listing. The chain combines TRBV11-1 with TRBJ2-1; TRBD1 is the table's D call and was not checked against the DNA. The CDR3 totals 16 residues, both ends included. Germline loops: CDR1 SGHAT, CDR2 FQDESV (reference sequence). This chain's CDR3 is CASSMFRESGGVGQFL.

This clone appeared a few times. V is TRBV27 and J is TRBJ1-1; maybe TRBD1 (5 bases). Germline assignment: CDR1 MNHEY and CDR2 SMNVEV (reference sequence). With 5 bases removed from V and 7 bases from J, the gap between germline ends came to 11 bases. The CDR3 is made up of 12 amino acids. The DNA of the CDR3 is TGTGCCAGCAGTGGAGGACAAAATGAAGCTTTCTTT. This gives the protein CASSGGQNEAFF.

This clone was seen a few times. The chain couples TRBV6-1 to TRBJ2-7, with D maybe TRBD2 (6 bases). V was shortened by 5 bases and J by 2 bases, with 13 bases between the two germline ends. Germline V CDR1 and CDR2: MNHNS, SASEGT. The CDR3 is made up of 14 amino acids. The CDR3 bases are TGTGCCAGCAGTCCGGGACTTGCAGCCTACGAGCAGTACTTC. Encoded protein: CASSPGLAAYEQYF.

The chain combines TRBV6-1 with TRBJ2-1, with 15 positions matching TRBD2. The CDR3 is made up of 18 amino acids. CDR1 is MNHNS, CDR2 SASEGT, per germline. Trimming removed 4 bases from V and 0 bases from J; junction bases left unmatched: 4. The CDR3 spells CASSGTSGRARSYNEQFF. The CDR3 nucleotides read TGTGCCAGCAGTGGGACTAGCGGGAGGGCCCGCTCCTACAATGAGCAGTTCTTC.

The chain combines TRBV27 with TRBJ2-7; TRBD2 matches at 9 bases. After removal of 6 bases from V and 4 bases from J, the junction contained 13 bases not matched to a gene. CDR1 is MNHEY, CDR2 SMNVEV, per germline (reference sequence). This CDR3 comprises 16 residues. The CDR3 protein is CASSYSGSHSGYEQYF. CDR3 DNA: TGTGCCAGCAGCTATAGCGGGAGCCACTCTGGATACGAGCAGTACTTC.

The chain links TRBV6-1 to TRBJ2-7, with 7 nucleotides matching TRBD2. Germline V gene data show CDR1 as MNHNS and CDR2 as SASEGT. V gave up 3 bases and J gave up 12 bases; unmatched junction bases: 11. The CDR3 totals 13 residues. Written as DNA, the CDR3 is TGTGCCAGCAGTGAGACCAGCGCGGGAGTGACGTACTTC. The encoded protein is CASSETSAGVTYF.

This clone was detected a few times. This chain connects TRBV4-2 to TRBJ1-6; D might be TRBD1 (5 bases). CDR3 length: 15 amino acids. CDR1 is LGHNA and CDR2 is YNFKEQ in the germline V gene. The V end was cut by 1 base, the J end by 5 bases, with 9 bases between. The CDR3 DNA is TGTGCCAGCAGCCAAGTTGGGGGGGATAATTCACCCCTCCACTTT. Its protein product is CASSQVGGDNSPLHF.

The chain couples TRBV20-1 to TRBJ2-1; D unclear. V was pared by 6 bases and J by 4 bases, with 13 bases between. CDR1 and CDR2 from the germline V gene are DFQATT and SNEGSKA (reference sequence). This CDR3 is 13 amino acids long. This CDR3 reads CSALLTLYNEQFF. As DNA, the CDR3 is TGCAGTGCCCTCTTAACCCTATACAATGAGCAGTTCTTC.

This clone appeared a few times. This chain links TRBV6-1 with TRBJ1-1, with a weak D call TRBD1 (6 bases). Germline V lookup: CDR1 MNHNS, CDR2 SASEGT. V was cut by 6 bases and J by 1 base, with 12 bases left in between. The CDR3 sequence is 14 residues long. The CDR3 nucleotides read TGTGCCAGCAGACTACAGGGTGGGAACACTGAAGCTTTCTTT. Translating it yields CASRLQGGNTEAFF.

The V call is TRBV6-1, the J call TRBJ1-2; no clear D. CDR3 length: 13 residues. Trimming cost V 8 bases and J 1 base, with 11 bases left between them. Germline loops: CDR1 MNHNS, CDR2 SASEGT. CDR3 amino acids: CASLPPINYGYTF. DNA of the CDR3: TGTGCCAGCCTCCCCCCGATTAACTATGGCTACACCTTC.

The V and J genes are TRBV30 and TRBJ2-7; 12 bases are a match to TRBD2. The CDR3 covers 15 residues. Trimming took 4 bases from V and 7 from J; bases not matched to a gene: 11. From germline, CDR1 is GTSNPN and CDR2 SVGIG (reference sequence). CDR3 protein: CAWTSTSGSLGEQYF. The DNA of the CDR3 is TGTGCCTGGACTTCGACTAGCGGGAGTCTAGGTGAGCAGTACTTC.

This clone was found many times. The CDR3: CASSLYRGDQPQHF. The CDR3 coding sequence is TGTGCCAGCAGTTTATACAGGGGGGATCAGCCCCAGCATTTT. The chain combines TRBV27 with TRBJ1-5, with 8 bases matching TRBD1. The junction had 1 base not matched to a gene; V was cut back by 1 base and J by 5 bases. Germline CDR1 and CDR2: MNHEY and SMNVEV (reference sequence). The CDR3 loop spans 14 amino acids.

V usage is TRBV20-1 and J usage is TRBJ2-1; D might be TRBD2 (6 bases). Trimming removed 5 bases from V and 7 bases from J, with 18 bases in between. Germline assignment: CDR1 DFQATT and CDR2 SNEGSKA (reference sequence). The length of the CDR3 is 14 residues. CDR3 coding DNA: TGCAGTGCTCTTTCGACTAGTCACCTAAATGAGCAGTTCTTC. Protein: CSALSTSHLNEQFF.

This chain joins TRBV11-2 and TRBJ1-1; TRBD1 matches at 7 bases. Germline CDR1 SGHAT, CDR2 FQNNGV. CDR3 size: 14 residues. V dropped 7 bases and J dropped 0; count of bases not matched to a gene: 5. The CDR3 coding sequence is TGTGCCAGCAAATCCACAGGGGTGAACACTGAAGCTTTCTTT. It specifies CASKSTGVNTEAFF. The variable domain in full, completed from reference TRBV11-2 and TRBJ1-1, reads EAGVAQSPRYKIIEKRQSVAFWCNPISGHATLYWYQQILGQGPKLLIQFQNNGVVDDSQLPKDRFSAERLKGVDSTLKIQPAKLEDSAVYLCASKSTGVNTEAFFGQGTRLTVV.

The chain is built from TRBV27 and TRBJ1-1, with TRBD1 as a possible D gene (6 bases). V lost 5 bases, J lost 6 bases, and 13 bases lay in between. The CDR3 is 13 amino acids. Looked up from germline, CDR1 is MNHEY and CDR2 is SMNVEV (reference sequence). In DNA, the CDR3 is TGTGCCAGCAGTGTCTACAGGGCCCCTGAAGCTTTCTTT. Translation gives CASSVYRAPEAFF.